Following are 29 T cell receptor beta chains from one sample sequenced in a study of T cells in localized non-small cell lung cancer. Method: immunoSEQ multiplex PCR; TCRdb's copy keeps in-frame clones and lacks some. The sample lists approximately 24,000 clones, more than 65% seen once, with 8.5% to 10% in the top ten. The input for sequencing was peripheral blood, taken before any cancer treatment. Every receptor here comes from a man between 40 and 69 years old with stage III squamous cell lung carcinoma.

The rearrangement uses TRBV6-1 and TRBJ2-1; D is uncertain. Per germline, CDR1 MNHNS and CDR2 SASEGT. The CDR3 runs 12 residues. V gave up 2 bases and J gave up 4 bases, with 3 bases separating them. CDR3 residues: CASSESYNEQFF. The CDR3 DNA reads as TGTGCCAGCAGTGAATCGTACAATGAGCAGTTCTTC.

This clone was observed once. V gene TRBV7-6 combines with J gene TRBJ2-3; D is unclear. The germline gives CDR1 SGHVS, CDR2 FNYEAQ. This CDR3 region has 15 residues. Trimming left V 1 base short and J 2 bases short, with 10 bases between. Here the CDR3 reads CASSLGFRPTDTQYF. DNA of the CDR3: TGTGCCAGCAGCTTAGGATTTCGGCCCACAGATACGCAGTATTTT.

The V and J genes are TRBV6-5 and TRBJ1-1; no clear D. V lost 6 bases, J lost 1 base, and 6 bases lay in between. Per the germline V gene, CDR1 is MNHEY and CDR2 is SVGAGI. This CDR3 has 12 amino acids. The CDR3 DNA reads TGTGCCAGCAGGGACTGGAACACTGAAGCTTTCTTT. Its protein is CASRDWNTEAFF.

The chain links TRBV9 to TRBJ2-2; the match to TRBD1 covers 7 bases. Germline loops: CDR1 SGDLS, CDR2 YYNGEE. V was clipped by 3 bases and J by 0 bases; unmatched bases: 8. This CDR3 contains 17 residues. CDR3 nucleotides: TGTGCCAGCAGCGGGAAGATGGGGACAGCGAACACCGGGGAGCTGTTTTTT. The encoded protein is CASSGKMGTANTGELFF.

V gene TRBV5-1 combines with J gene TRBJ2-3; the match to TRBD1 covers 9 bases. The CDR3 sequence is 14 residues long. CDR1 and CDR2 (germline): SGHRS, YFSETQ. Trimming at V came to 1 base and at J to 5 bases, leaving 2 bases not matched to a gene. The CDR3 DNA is TGCGCCAGCAGCTTGAACAGGGGGCGAGATACGCAGTATTTT. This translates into CASSLNRGRDTQYF. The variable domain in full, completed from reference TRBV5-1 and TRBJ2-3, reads KAGVTQTPRYLIKTRGQQVTLSCSPISGHRSVSWYQQTPGQGLQFLFEYFSETQRNKGNFPGRFSGRQFSNSRSEMNVSTLELGDSALYLCASSLNRGRDTQYFGPGTRLTVL.

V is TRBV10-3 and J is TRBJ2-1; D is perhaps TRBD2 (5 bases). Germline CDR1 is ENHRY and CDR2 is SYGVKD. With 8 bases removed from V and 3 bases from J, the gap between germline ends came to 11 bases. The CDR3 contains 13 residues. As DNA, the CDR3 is TGTGCCATCGCCGGGGAGAGCTACAATGAGCAGTTCTTC. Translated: CAIAGESYNEQFF.

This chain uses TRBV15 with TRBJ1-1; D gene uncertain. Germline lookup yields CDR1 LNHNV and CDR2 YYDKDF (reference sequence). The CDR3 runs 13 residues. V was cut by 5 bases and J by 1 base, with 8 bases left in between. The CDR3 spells CATSPEKNTEAFF. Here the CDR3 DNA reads TGTGCCACCAGCCCAGAGAAGAACACTGAAGCTTTCTTT.

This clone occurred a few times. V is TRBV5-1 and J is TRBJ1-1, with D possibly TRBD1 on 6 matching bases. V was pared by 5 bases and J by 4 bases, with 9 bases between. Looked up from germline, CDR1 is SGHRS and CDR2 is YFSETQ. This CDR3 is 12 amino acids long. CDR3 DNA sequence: TGCGCCAGCAGACAGGGAGGCACTGAAGCTTTCTTT. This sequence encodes CASRQGGTEAFF.

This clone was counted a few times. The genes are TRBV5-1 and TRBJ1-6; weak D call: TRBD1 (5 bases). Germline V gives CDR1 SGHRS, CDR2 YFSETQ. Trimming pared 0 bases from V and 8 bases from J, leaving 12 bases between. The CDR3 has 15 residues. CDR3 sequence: CASSLGSKGHSPLHF. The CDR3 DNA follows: TGCGCCAGCAGCTTGGGATCCAAGGGGCATTCACCCCTCCACTTT.

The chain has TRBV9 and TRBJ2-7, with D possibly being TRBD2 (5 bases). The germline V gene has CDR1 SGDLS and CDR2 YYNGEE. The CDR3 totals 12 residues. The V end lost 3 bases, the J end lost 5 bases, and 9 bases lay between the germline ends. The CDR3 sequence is CASSGLSHEQYF. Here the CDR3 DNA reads TGTGCCAGCAGCGGACTATCCCACGAGCAGTACTTC.

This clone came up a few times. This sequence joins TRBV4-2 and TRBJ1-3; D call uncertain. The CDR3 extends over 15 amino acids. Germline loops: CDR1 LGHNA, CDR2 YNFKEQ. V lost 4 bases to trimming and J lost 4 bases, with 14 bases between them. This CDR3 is CASSPQPAKGNTIYF. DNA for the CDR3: TGTGCCAGCAGCCCACAACCAGCGAAAGGAAACACCATATATTTT.

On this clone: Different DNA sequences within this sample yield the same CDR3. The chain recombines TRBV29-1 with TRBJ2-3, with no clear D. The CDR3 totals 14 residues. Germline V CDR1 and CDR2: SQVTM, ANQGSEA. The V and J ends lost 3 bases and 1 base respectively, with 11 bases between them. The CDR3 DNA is TGCAGCGTTGACTCCCCTCAGGGCACAGATACGCAGTATTTT. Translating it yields CSVDSPQGTDTQYF.

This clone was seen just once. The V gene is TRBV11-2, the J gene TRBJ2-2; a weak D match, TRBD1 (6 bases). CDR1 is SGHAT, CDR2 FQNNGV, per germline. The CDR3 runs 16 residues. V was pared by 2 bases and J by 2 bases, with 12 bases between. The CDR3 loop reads CASSLHRTVNTGELFF. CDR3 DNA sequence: TGTGCCAGCAGCTTACACAGGACAGTAAACACCGGGGAGCTGTTTTTT.

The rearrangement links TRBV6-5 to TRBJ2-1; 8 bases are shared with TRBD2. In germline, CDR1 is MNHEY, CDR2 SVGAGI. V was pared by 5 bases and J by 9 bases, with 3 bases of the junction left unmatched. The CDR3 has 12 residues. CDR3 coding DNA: TGTGCCAGCAGTCTAGCGGGTGGTGAGCAGTTCTTC. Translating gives CASSLAGGEQFF.

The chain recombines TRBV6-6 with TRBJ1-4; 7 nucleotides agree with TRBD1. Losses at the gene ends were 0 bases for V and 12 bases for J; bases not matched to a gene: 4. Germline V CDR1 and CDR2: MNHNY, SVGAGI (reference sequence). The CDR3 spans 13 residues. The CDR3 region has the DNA TGTGCCAGCAGTTACTCGGACAGGACGGAACTGTTTTTT. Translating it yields CASSYSDRTELFF.

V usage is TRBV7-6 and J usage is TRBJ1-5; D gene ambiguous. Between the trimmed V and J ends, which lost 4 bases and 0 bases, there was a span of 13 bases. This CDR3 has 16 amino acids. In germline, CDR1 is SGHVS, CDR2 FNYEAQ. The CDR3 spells CASSSGAAYSNQPQHF. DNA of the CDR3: TGTGCCAGCAGCTCGGGAGCAGCTTATAGCAATCAGCCCCAGCATTTT. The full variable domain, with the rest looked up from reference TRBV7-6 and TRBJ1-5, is GAGVSQSPRYKVTKRGQDVALRCDPISGHVSLYWYRQALGQGPEFLTYFNYEAQQDKSGLPNDRFSAERPEGSISTLTIQRTEQRDSAMYRCASSSGAAYSNQPQHFGDGTRLSIL.

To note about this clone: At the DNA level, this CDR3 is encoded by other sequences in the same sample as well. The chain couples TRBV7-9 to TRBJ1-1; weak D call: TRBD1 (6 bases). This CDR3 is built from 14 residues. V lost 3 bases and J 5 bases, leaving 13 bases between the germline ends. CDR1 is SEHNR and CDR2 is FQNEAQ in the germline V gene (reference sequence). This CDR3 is CASSLGGRYTEAFF. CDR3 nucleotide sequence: TGTGCCAGCAGCTTGGGGGGGCGCTATACTGAAGCTTTCTTT.

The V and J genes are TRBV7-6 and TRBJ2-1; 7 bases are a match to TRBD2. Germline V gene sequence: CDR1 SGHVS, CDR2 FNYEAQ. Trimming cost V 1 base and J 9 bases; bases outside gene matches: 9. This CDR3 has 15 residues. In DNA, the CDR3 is TGTGCCAGCAGCTTAGACGAGACTAGCTTCACTGAGCAGTTCTTC. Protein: CASSLDETSFTEQFF.

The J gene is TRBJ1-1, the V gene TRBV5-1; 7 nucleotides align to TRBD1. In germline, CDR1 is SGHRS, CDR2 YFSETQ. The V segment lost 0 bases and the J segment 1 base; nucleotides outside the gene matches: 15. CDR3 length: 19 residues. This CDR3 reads CASSLGTFRQGRGNTEAFF. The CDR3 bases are TGCGCCAGCAGCTTGGGGACCTTTCGACAGGGTAGGGGGAACACTGAAGCTTTCTTT.

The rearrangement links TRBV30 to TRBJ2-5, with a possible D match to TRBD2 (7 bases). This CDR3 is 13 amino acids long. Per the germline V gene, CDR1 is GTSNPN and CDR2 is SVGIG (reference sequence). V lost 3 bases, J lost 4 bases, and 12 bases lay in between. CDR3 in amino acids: CAWSQGRGETQYF. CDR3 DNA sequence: TGTGCCTGGAGCCAGGGGAGGGGAGAGACCCAGTACTTC.

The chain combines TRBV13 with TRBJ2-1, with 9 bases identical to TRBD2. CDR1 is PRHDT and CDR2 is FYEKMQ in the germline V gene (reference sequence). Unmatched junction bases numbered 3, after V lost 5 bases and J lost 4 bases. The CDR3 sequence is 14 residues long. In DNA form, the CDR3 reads TGTGCCAGCAGCCTTAGCGGGAGTTACAATGAGCAGTTCTTC. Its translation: CASSLSGSYNEQFF.

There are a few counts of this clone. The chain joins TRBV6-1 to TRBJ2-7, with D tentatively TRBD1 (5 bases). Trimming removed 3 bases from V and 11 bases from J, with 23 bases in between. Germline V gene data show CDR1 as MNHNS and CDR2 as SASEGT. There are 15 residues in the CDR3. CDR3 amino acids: CASSDDRVSSLRKYV. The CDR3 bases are TGTGCCAGCAGTGATGACAGAGTCTCATCATTAAGGAAGTACGTC.

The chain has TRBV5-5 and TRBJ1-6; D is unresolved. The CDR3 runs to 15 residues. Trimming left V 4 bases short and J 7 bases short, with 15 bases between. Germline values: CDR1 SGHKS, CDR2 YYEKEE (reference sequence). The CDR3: CASSNYGGENSPLHF. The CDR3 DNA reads TGTGCCAGCAGCAACTACGGCGGAGAGAATTCACCCCTCCACTTT.

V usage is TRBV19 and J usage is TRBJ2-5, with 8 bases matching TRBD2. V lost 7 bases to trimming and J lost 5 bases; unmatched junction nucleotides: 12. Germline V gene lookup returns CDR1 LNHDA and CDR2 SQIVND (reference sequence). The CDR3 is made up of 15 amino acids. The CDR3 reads CASTPGGGGSETQYF. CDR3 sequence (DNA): TGTGCCAGTACCCCCGGGGGGGGCGGGTCGGAGACCCAGTACTTC.

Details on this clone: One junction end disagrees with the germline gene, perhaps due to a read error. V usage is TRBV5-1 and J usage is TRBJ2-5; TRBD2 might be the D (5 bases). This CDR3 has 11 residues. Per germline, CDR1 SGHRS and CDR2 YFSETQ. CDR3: CASSSVLGYHF. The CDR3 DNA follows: TGCGCCAGCAGCTCTGTACTAGGTTATCACTTC.

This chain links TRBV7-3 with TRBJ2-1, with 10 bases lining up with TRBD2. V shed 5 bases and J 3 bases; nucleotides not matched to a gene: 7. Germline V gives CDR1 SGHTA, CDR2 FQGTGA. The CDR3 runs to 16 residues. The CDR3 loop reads CASSQRGGEGYNEQFF. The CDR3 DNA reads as TGTGCCAGCAGCCAGCGGGGGGGCGAAGGCTACAATGAGCAGTTCTTC.

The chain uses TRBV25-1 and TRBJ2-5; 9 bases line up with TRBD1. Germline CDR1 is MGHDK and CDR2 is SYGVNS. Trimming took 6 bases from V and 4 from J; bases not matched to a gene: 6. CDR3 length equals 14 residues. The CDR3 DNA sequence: TGTGCCAGCAGCTTCCACAGGGGGCGAGAGACCCAGTACTTC. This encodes CASSFHRGRETQYF.

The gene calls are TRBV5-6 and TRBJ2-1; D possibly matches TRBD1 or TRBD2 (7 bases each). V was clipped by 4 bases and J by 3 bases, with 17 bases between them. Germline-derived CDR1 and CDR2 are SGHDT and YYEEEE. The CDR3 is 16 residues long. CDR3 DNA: TGTGCCAGCAGCAACTCAGGGGGAGGGGGCTACAATGAGCAGTTCTTC. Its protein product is CASSNSGGGGYNEQFF.

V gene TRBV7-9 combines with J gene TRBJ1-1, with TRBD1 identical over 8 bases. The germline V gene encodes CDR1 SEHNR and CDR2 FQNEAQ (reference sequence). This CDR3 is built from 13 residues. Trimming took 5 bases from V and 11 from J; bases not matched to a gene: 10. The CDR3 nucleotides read TGTGCCAGCAGCCGTGACAGGGGAAGGAAGGCTTTCTTT. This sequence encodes CASSRDRGRKAFF.